This TCR beta chain comes out of a study of cytotoxic CD8 clonotypes in ibrutinib-treated CLL (dated by TCRdb to the early 2020s). With respect to the entire study: The cohort was composed of about 10 relapsed/refractory and roughly 16 treatment-naive patients; IGHV unmutated status was identified in 17 to 18 patients. Longitudinal samples were obtainable from about 30% of the 86 participants in the trial. Responses were partial in roughly 25 patients and complete in 2; after median approximately 69 months follow-up, around 15 stayed in remission and some twelve progressed. All remission and progressive disease samples were collected while patients were still receiving ibrutinib. The response samples were drawn at a median of 12 months into treatment, with a range of about 6 to 40 months. On average, each sample yielded some 250,000 productive templates and tens of thousands of productive rearrangements. Cryopreserved peripheral blood mononuclear cells were collected before treatment, at response, and at either disease progression or sustained remission.

As regards this clone: The clone's antigen remains unknown. Germline is not matched at one junction end, which may reflect a read error.

CDR1 and CDR2, per the germline V gene (reference sequence), are SSHAT and FNYEAQ. The CDR3 contains 18 residues, cysteine and phenylalanine counted. The kept DNA is CDR3 alone, 54 bases in frame from the first base. On a MiSeq, deep resolution sequencing aimed for a depth between 1 in 1 million and 1 in 200,000 T cells, with each clonotype covered approximately 9.2x on average. The immunoSEQ hsTCRB Kit was used to generate the TCR beta libraries. The original pipeline was this. The data were analyzed with ImmunoSEQ Analyzer and ImmunoSEQ Data Assistant, and V, D and J gene assignments followed IMGT definitions. Clonality, with values ranging from 0 to 1, was calculated as one minus the normalized Shannon entropy of productive rearrangement frequencies. Public clonotype analysis was restricted to overrepresented clonotypes comprising at least 0.05% of each patient's repertoire. Around 14 repertoires from age-matched healthy donors, obtained from immuneACCESS, served as clonality controls. Not all clones reach the TCRdb copy of this immuneACCESS table, which keeps in-frame sequences only. Checked studies attribute under half of the gap to unresolved V genes and leave the rest unexplained. The V and J calls and clone size are taken from that table; D and trimming were inferred from the DNA. This sample is represented by tens of thousands of clones; around 68% of them were singletons. The ten largest clones take up about 39% of the sample.

The time point label, as the study defines it: roughly 12 months on ibrutinib. For TCR beta library preparation, approximately 2 micrograms of genomic DNA was extracted from cryopreserved PBMCs. Longitudinal blood samples from CLL patients on ibrutinib monotherapy underwent high-throughput TCR beta sequencing. The patients took part in an open-label, single-center phase 2 trial of ibrutinib monotherapy. The paper as a whole reports these results and caveats: An increase in clonality was observed at ibrutinib response, with clonality remaining stable during sustained remission and falling back toward baseline at progression. Public clonotypes were found to be uncommon and were observed to contract or remain stable during treatment; the increase in clonality was shown to reflect expansion of private clonotypes at ibrutinib response. Baseline clonality exceeded that of age-matched healthy donors and correlated strongly with circulating CD8+ T-cell counts. Lymph node repertoires were not examined, and the timing of sampling was not matched between patients in sustained remission and those whose disease progressed.

This TCR was recovered from a human donor with chronic lymphocytic leukemia. Here the chain combines TRBV7-7 and TRBJ2-7; tentative D gene TRBD1, with 6 bases matching. The sequenced sample was PBMCs, obtained after 12 months of ibrutinib treatment. The DNA is as follows: TGTGCTAGCAGCTTAAAAAGGGCCAACAGGGCTAGCTCCTACGAGCAGTACTTC. Its coded protein is CASSLKRANRASSYEQYF.